This T cell receptor (beta chain) comes out of a study of OX40 agonist ivuxolimab in advanced cancers. Study-wide background: Participants could have had prior anti-PD-1, anti-PD-L1 or anti-CTLA-4 therapy, and approximately 37% had some. Findings of the study overall: Certain nonresponding patients likewise had low normalized T-cell clonal expansion.

Losses at the gene ends were 6 bases for V and 5 bases for J; bases not matched to a gene: 16. CDR1 and CDR2 from the germline V gene are SGHRS and YFSETQ. The CDR3 contains 17 residues. As concerns this clone: Its antigen is as yet unknown.

Generated by immunoSEQ multiplex PCR, the TCRdb table keeps only in-frame clones and is missing some. The profile covers some 50,000 clones, with over 65% appearing a single time and 3% to 3.5% taken by the ten largest. The receptor was derived from an adult with an advanced solid tumor such as melanoma, head and neck, liver or kidney cancer. The J gene is TRBJ2-5, the V gene TRBV5-1; TRBD1 aligns across 10 bases. Sequenced material: CD4+ or CD8+ T cells sorted from blood, taken in a trial of the OX40 agonist ivuxolimab. In DNA form, the CDR3 reads TGCGCCAGCAACTCCATGACAGGGGGCGGAACGGCGGAGACCCAGTACTTC. This sequence encodes CASNSMTGGGTAETQYF.